Here is one T cell receptor (beta chain) with its context. The antigen remains unidentified. PCR amplification relied on 60 Vbeta primers (plus 13 Jbeta primers). Only in-frame clones appear in the TCRdb table, and some are missing; sequencing was by immunoSEQ multiplex PCR. Here the sample spans around 120,000 clones, roughly 80% being singletons. From germline, CDR1 is SGHVS and CDR2 FNYEAQ. Trimming took 2 bases from V and 6 from J, leaving 17 bases between them. This CDR3 region has 16 residues. The sample is drawn from a study of cytomegalovirus exposure and HLA in healthy donors. Study observations and caveats: Earlier analysis yielded a pattern in which most TCR beta V segments were productive about 90% or about 30% of the time. A later analysis found that most CMV-associated TCR beta chains appeared HLA-restricted.

The sample comprised PBMCs. This sequence was found in a woman in her thirties or forties in good health and CMV-seronegative. This sequence joins TRBV7-6 and TRBJ2-1; the D gene is possibly TRBD2 (5 bases). The CDR3 bases are TGTGCCAGCAGCTTAACTCAGGCTAGCCGGCGCAATGAGCAGTTCTTC. The encoded protein is CASSLTQASRRNEQFF.